The clone carrying this TCR beta chain was seen just once. The germline CDR1 and CDR2 sequences are MGHRA and YSYEKL. The CDR3 is made up of 17 amino acids. J gave up 7 bases and V 5 bases, and 17 bases lay outside the gene matches. Under the authors' procedure: Estimated nucleated cell counts came from reference gene primer amplification. Data came from immunoSEQ multiplex PCR; TCRdb stores just in-frame clones and leaves some out. V, J and clone size reflect that table, while D and trimming were determined from the DNA. The sample contains approximately 200,000 clones, roughly 86% of which appear only once. The entry originates in a study of blood T cell repertoires in COVID-19. About the research overall: Whether acute or convalescent, the COVID-19 samples came from the United States, Italy and Spain. In each case, the material was cDNA or gDNA derived from T cells, B-cell-depleted T cells, or PBMCs.

The sequencing sample was made of peripheral blood. The TCR comes from a woman aged 25 to 39 with active or convalescent COVID-19. V usage is TRBV4-1 and J usage is TRBJ2-1; 7 bases line up with TRBD2. The CDR3 region has the DNA TGCGCCAGCAGCGAAGCACCTCTGGCTAGCGGAATAAATGAGCAGTTCTTC. Amino acids: CASSEAPLASGINEQFF.